The next 16 T cell receptor beta chains were all read from a single sample in a study of identical twins. TCRdb re-analysed the 5' RACE reads in MiXCR, keeping a single row per CDR3 protein. The table shows a few hundred thousand distinct CDR3 sequences, with roughly an eighth occurring only once. The data were also submitted as part of a second study, on yellow fever vaccine responses in identical twins.

The sample taken for sequencing was CD8+ T cells sorted from blood. All receptors derive from a woman aged 18-29 years in good health.

CDR3: CASSQAGLSFYEQYF. Written as DNA, the CDR3 is TGTGCCAGCAGTCAAGCGGGACTCTCGTTCTACGAGCAGTACTTC. The chain joins TRBV12-3 or TRBV12-4 to TRBJ2-7; 7 bases line up with TRBD2. After removal of 5 bases from V and 3 bases from J, the junction contained 10 bases not matched to a gene. CDR3 size: 15 residues.

This rearrangement joins TRBV18 to TRBJ2-7; D is undetermined. Germline lookup yields CDR1 KGHSH and CDR2 LQKENI. This CDR3 region has 14 residues. V was pared by 3 bases and J by 0 bases, with 9 bases between. Written as DNA, the CDR3 is TGTGCCAGCTCACCTCGAGCCAACTCCTACGAGCAGTACGTC. Amino acid sequence: CASSPRANSYEQYV.

In its sample, this clonotype was seen a few times. The V call is TRBV4-1, the J call TRBJ2-7; no clear D gene. This CDR3 is built from 15 residues. Germline V gene sequence: CDR1 MGHRA, CDR2 YSYEKL. The V gene lost 0 bases and the J gene lost 4 bases, with 13 bases spanning the gap. Here the CDR3 reads CASSQDAQTYYEQYF. The DNA of the CDR3 is TGCGCCAGCAGCCAAGATGCGCAGACCTATTACGAGCAGTACTTC.

This clonotype was detected a few times. The chain has TRBV20-1 and TRBJ2-7; TRBD1 agrees at 10 bases. Germline CDR1 DFQATT, CDR2 SNEGSKA (reference sequence). J lost 6 bases, V lost 6 bases, and 11 bases had no gene match. This CDR3 contains 14 residues. The CDR3 loop reads CSAQSGTGALEQYV. The CDR3 DNA reads as TGCAGTGCCCAATCCGGGACAGGGGCTCTCGAGCAGTACGTC.

This clonotype has a handful of counts. This sequence joins TRBV7-6 and TRBJ2-1; TRBD2 aligns across 11 bases. The CDR3 contains 18 residues. V trimming: 5 bases; J trimming: 4 bases; junction bases outside the gene matches: 13. The germline gives CDR1 SGHVS, CDR2 FNYEAQ. The chain's CDR3 is CASSITSGGGGRYNEQFF. The CDR3 DNA follows: TGTGCCAGCAGCATCACTAGCGGGGGTGGAGGAAGGTACAATGAGCAGTTCTTC.

This chain connects TRBV18 to TRBJ2-7, with TRBD1 identical over 9 bases. The germline gives CDR1 KGHSH, CDR2 LQKENI. Trimming took 6 bases from V and 2 from J; bases not matched to a gene: 5. CDR3 length: 14 amino acids. This chain's CDR3 is CASSPGQGAYEQYV. The CDR3 DNA reads TGTGCCAGCTCGCCGGGACAGGGAGCCTACGAGCAGTACGTC.

V usage is TRBV28 and J usage is TRBJ2-1, with 8 bases matching TRBD2. The CDR3 is 16 amino acids. V trimming: 2 bases; J trimming: 6 bases; junction bases outside the gene matches: 9. Germline CDR1 is MDHEN and CDR2 is SYDVKM. CDR3 in amino acids: CASSLLIQGTSNEQFF. The CDR3, as DNA: TGTGCCAGCAGTTTACTTATCCAAGGGACTAGCAATGAGCAGTTCTTC.

The chain recombines TRBV15 with TRBJ2-5, with TRBD2 matching 12 bases. With 2 bases clipped from V and 7 bases from J, the junction kept 14 bases outside the gene matches. Germline CDR1 is LNHNV and CDR2 is YYDKDF (reference sequence). CDR3 length equals 18 residues. CDR3 DNA sequence: TGTGCCACCAGCAGATCACCTCTAGCGGGGGGGCCATCTGGGACCCAGTACTTC. This translates into CATSRSPLAGGPSGTQYF.

The V gene is TRBV2, the J gene TRBJ2-7; 7 bases are shared with TRBD1. CDR1 SNHLY and CDR2 FYNNEI come from the germline V gene. Trimming removed 2 bases from V and 2 bases from J; junction bases left unmatched: 3. This CDR3 spans 14 amino acids. The CDR3 region is CASSEIDRAYEQYF. Written as DNA, the CDR3 is TGTGCCAGCAGTGAAATAGACAGGGCCTACGAGCAGTACTTC.

As DNA, the CDR3 is TGTGCCAGCCTTCCCGGGACAGGGAGGCGCGATGGCTACACCTTC. Its translation: CASLPGTGRRDGYTF. V usage is TRBV2 and J usage is TRBJ1-2; 9 bases map to TRBD1. CDR1 SNHLY and CDR2 FYNNEI come from the germline V gene. The CDR3 has 15 amino acids. Unmatched junction bases numbered 13, after V lost 8 bases and J lost 6 bases.

The rearrangement links TRBV7-9 to TRBJ2-5; TRBD1 agrees at 7 bases. Looked up from germline, CDR1 is SEHNR and CDR2 is FQNEAQ (reference sequence). This CDR3 spans 13 amino acids. J gave up 1 base and V 6 bases, and 2 bases lay outside the gene matches. In DNA form, the CDR3 reads TGTGCCAGCAGAAGACAGGGCCAAGAGACCCAGTACTTC. The encoded protein is CASRRQGQETQYF.

In its sample, this clonotype was seen many times. The chain is built from TRBV12-3 or TRBV12-4 and TRBJ2-1, with TRBD2 identical over 7 bases. The CDR3 has 15 residues. The V and J ends lost 6 bases and 3 bases, in that order; junction bases with no gene match: 8. The CDR3 reads CASSPTWDYYNEQFF. CDR3 in DNA: TGTGCCAGCAGCCCCACCTGGGACTACTACAATGAGCAGTTCTTC.

The DNA for the CDR3 is TGTGCCAGCAGTGACGTTCTAGCTGGGCGCAATGAGCAGTTCTTC. Translated: CASSDVLAGRNEQFF. The chain combines TRBV6-4 with TRBJ2-1, with a possible D match to TRBD2 (5 bases). V was clipped by 2 bases and J by 6 bases, with 14 bases between them. Germline V gives CDR1 MRHNA, CDR2 SNTAGT. The CDR3 length is 15 residues.

The rearrangement links TRBV28 to TRBJ2-3; D could derive from TRBD1 or TRBD2 (6 bases each). Trimming cost V 7 bases and J 2 bases, with 16 bases left between them. Germline CDR1 and CDR2: MDHEN and SYDVKM. This CDR3 has 15 amino acids. The CDR3, as DNA: TGTGCCAGCAATTTGGGGGGCAGCTTCACAGATACGCAGTATTTT. Translated: CASNLGGSFTDTQYF.

The sample holds a few counts of this clonotype. The J gene is TRBJ2-1, the V gene TRBV10-2, with D hard to call. Trimming pared 3 bases from V and 7 bases from J, leaving 16 bases between. This CDR3 comprises 15 residues. Per germline, CDR1 WSHSY and CDR2 SAAADI. The CDR3 DNA sequence: TGCGCCAGCAGTGATGGGGTGGTTGGTTGGAATGAGCAGTTCTTC. Translation: CASSDGVVGWNEQFF.

J is TRBJ2-1 and V is TRBV29-1; TRBD2 matches 10 bases. This CDR3 has 15 amino acids. After removal of 4 bases from V and 4 bases from J, the junction contained 7 bases not matched to a gene. Germline V gene data show CDR1 as SQVTM and CDR2 as ANQGSEA. The CDR3 DNA sequence: TGCAGCGTTGGGACTAGCGGAGCTGGGTACAATGAGCAGTTCTTC. This codes for CSVGTSGAGYNEQFF.